Following are 13 T cell receptor beta chains from one sample sequenced in a study of cytomegalovirus exposure and HLA in healthy donors (TCRdb year 2017). The protocol used for the library was the immunoSEQ multiplex PCR assay. For the multiplex PCR, a mixture combining 60 forward primers for TCR Vbeta segments and 13 reverse primers for TCR Jbeta segments was used. TCRdb took this table from immuneACCESS and kept in-frame rearrangements with V and J called. Such tables lack part of the clones; where checked against another copy, unresolved V genes explain under half of the gap, and the rest is unexplained. Counted in this sample were 150,000 to 200,000 clones; around 80% of them appeared once. Of the sample, roughly 14% is held by the ten largest clones. Sequenced sample: PBMCs. These receptors were obtained from a woman aged 40 to 50 in good health and CMV-seronegative.

CDR3 nucleotides: TGTGCCAGCAGTCAACCGGGACAGGGTGGGGAGACCCAGTACTTC. It encodes CASSQPGQGGETQYF. The chain employs TRBV28 and TRBJ2-5, with 9 bases aligning to TRBD1. Germline V gives CDR1 MDHEN, CDR2 SYDVKM. The CDR3 length is 15 residues. Trimming removed 5 bases from V and 5 bases from J; junction bases left unmatched: 9.

The CDR3, as DNA: TGTGCCAGCAGTTTACAGGTGAACACTGAAGCTTTCTTT. Translated, it gives CASSLQVNTEAFF. The chain uses TRBV27 and TRBJ1-1, with D unresolved. The CDR3 is 13 residues long. Germline loops: CDR1 MNHEY, CDR2 SMNVEV (reference sequence). Trimming left V 2 bases short and J 0 bases short, with 4 bases between.

The chain links TRBV4-3 to TRBJ2-3; no reliable D call. The CDR3 loop spans 15 amino acids. V was clipped by 4 bases and J by 1 base, with 12 bases between them. Germline V gives CDR1 LGHNA, CDR2 YSLEER. The CDR3 DNA sequence: TGCGCCAGCAGCCCCAGGCCCTGGGGCACAGATACGCAGTATTTT. Encoded protein: CASSPRPWGTDTQYF.

This clone was seen a handful of times. The rearrangement uses TRBV2 and TRBJ2-3; D remains unclear. Looked up from germline, CDR1 is SNHLY and CDR2 is FYNNEI. This CDR3 is 14 amino acids long. With 8 bases removed from V and 1 base from J, the gap between germline ends came to 13 bases. The CDR3 DNA is TGTGCCAGCTCCTCCCAACGGGGCACAGATACGCAGTATTTT. It translates to CASSSQRGTDTQYF. Full variable domain (missing parts from reference TRBV2 and TRBJ2-3): EPEVTQTPSHQVTQMGQEVILRCVPISNHLYFYWYRQILGQKVEFLVSFYNNEISEKSEIFDDQFSVERPDGSNFTLKIRSTKLEDSAMYFCASSSQRGTDTQYFGPGTRLTVL.

This sequence joins TRBV5-6 and TRBJ2-5, with 7 bases identical to TRBD1. The J call may be in error: the DNA end matches TRBJ2-7 better. CDR3 length: 14 residues. Germline values: CDR1 SGHDT, CDR2 YYEEEE. CDR3 bases: TGTGCCAGCAGCTCCTTAACAGGGGTCCACGAGCAGTACTTC. This sequence encodes CASSSLTGVHEQYF.

The V and J genes are TRBV28 and TRBJ2-7; tentative D call: TRBD1 (6 bases). CDR3 size: 15 residues. V lost 5 bases and J 0 bases, leaving 14 bases between the germline ends. The V gene's germline CDR1 is MDHEN and CDR2 SYDVKM. The CDR3 sequence is CASSLTGFSSYEQYF. CDR3 nucleotide sequence: TGTGCCAGCAGTCTCACAGGGTTCAGCTCCTACGAGCAGTACTTC.

This chain joins TRBV4-1 and TRBJ1-6; D is perhaps TRBD1 (5 bases). V lost 4 bases and J lost 0, with 19 bases in between. Looked up from germline, CDR1 is MGHRA and CDR2 is YSYEKL. The CDR3 totals 19 residues. CDR3 region: CASSRTISTGSSYNSPLHF. The CDR3, as DNA: TGCGCCAGCAGCCGCACAATTTCCACAGGTAGCTCCTATAATTCACCCCTCCACTTT.

The chain is built from TRBV4-3 and TRBJ1-2; no clear D. The CDR3 sequence is 14 residues long. V lost 3 bases and J 2 bases, leaving 10 bases between the germline ends. Germline CDR1 reads LGHNA; CDR2 reads YSLEER. Here the CDR3 reads CASSHRVANYGYTF. CDR3 DNA sequence: TGCGCCAGCAGCCACCGAGTCGCCAACTATGGCTACACCTTC.

CDR3 DNA sequence: TGTGCCAGCACACAGGGGGCCGACACAGATACGCAGTATTTT. It is translated as CASTQGADTDTQYF. The chain uses TRBV6-1 and TRBJ2-3; 9 bases align to TRBD1. The V gene's germline CDR1 is MNHNS and CDR2 SASEGT. CDR3 length: 14 residues. V was clipped by 7 bases and J by 2 bases; unmatched bases: 4.

This clone was counted once. This rearrangement joins TRBV6-4 to TRBJ2-3; 7 nucleotides line up with TRBD1. CDR1 MRHNA and CDR2 SNTAGT come from the germline V gene. This CDR3 region has 13 residues. J was trimmed by 1 base and V by 10 bases; bases with no gene match: 5. As DNA, the CDR3 is TGTGCCACCCGTCAGGGGGGCACAGATACGCAGTATTTT. This codes for CATRQGGTDTQYF.

The chain couples TRBV7-6 to TRBJ1-5, with D maybe TRBD1 (5 bases). Trimming cost V 6 bases and J 5 bases, with 17 bases left between them. The CDR3 is 15 residues long. Germline assignment: CDR1 SGHVS and CDR2 FNYEAQ. The CDR3 coding sequence is TGTGCCAGCAGACGTAAGGGGAGGGCCTATCAGCCCCAGCATTTT. As protein: CASRRKGRAYQPQHF.

The V call is TRBV6-5, the J call TRBJ2-1, with TRBD2 identical over 9 bases. Germline CDR1 is MNHEY and CDR2 is SVGAGI. V gave up 7 bases and J gave up 5 bases; unmatched junction bases: 9. CDR3 length equals 15 residues. CDR3 nucleotide sequence: TGTGCCAGCACCATTAGCGGGAGACAGAACAATGAGCAGTTCTTC. Amino acid sequence: CASTISGRQNNEQFF.

Worth noting for this clone: Different DNA sequences within this sample yield the same CDR3. The genes are TRBV6-5 and TRBJ1-1, with 9 nucleotides matching TRBD1. Unmatched junction bases numbered 3, after V lost 0 bases and J lost 4 bases. The CDR3 is made up of 15 amino acids. Germline V gene lookup returns CDR1 MNHEY and CDR2 SVGAGI. CDR3 in DNA: TGTGCCAGCAGTTACTCGGGACAGGGTGGCACTGAAGCTTTCTTT. Encoded protein: CASSYSGQGGTEAFF.